This section outlines one T cell receptor (beta chain) sequence together with its context. The sample originates from a study of control samples from healthy donors and cancer patients. Some clones are missing from TCRdb's copy, which holds only in-frame ones; the method was immunoSEQ multiplex PCR. Found here are about 110,000 clones, 90% of them singletons; the top ten hold 4% to 4.5%. The CDR3 sequence is 17 residues long. In germline, CDR1 is SGHKS, CDR2 YYEKEE (reference sequence). Trimming cost V 2 bases and J 10 bases, with 22 bases left between them. Sequencing used blood. The chain joins TRBV5-5 to TRBJ1-6, with D possibly matching TRBD1 (6 bases). The sequence came from a human donor in good health. The donor label of this sample is uncertain. CDR3 DNA sequence: TGTGCCAGCAGCTTAGCATTCCCACAGGGCCTTCGGTCACCCCTCCACTTT. Its protein product is CASSLAFPQGLRSPLHF. The full variable domain, completed using reference TRBV5-5 and TRBJ1-6, is DAGVTQSPTHLIKTRGQQVTLRCSPISGHKSVSWYQQVLGQGPQFIFQYYEKEERGRGNFPDRFSARQFPNYSSELNVNALLLGDSALYLCASSLAFPQGLRSPLHFGNGTRLTVT.